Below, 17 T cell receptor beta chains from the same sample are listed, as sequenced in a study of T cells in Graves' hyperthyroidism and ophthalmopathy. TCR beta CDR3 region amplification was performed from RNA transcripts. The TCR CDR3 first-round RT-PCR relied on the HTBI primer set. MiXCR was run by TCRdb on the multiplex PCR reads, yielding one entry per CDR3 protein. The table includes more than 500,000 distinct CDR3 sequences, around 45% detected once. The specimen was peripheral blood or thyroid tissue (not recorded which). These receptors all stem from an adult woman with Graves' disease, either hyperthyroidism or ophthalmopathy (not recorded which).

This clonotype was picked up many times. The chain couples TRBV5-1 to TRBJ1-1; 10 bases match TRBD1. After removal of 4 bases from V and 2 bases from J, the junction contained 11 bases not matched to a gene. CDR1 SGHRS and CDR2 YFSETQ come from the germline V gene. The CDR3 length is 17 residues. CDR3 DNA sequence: TGCGCCAGCAGCAAAGCCGGGACAGGGGATTTTAACACTGAAGCTTTCTTT. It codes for CASSKAGTGDFNTEAFF. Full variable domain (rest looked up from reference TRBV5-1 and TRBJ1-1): KAGVTQTPRYLIKTRGQQVTLSCSPISGHRSVSWYQQTPGQGLQFLFEYFSETQRNKGNFPGRFSGRQFSNSRSEMNVSTLELGDSALYLCASSKAGTGDFNTEAFFGQGTRLTVV.

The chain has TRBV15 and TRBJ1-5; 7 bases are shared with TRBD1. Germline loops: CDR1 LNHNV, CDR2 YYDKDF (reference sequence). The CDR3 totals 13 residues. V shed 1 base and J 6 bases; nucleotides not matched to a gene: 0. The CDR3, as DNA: TGTGCCACCAGCAGAGGGGACAGTCAGCCCCAGCATTTT. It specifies CATSRGDSQPQHF.

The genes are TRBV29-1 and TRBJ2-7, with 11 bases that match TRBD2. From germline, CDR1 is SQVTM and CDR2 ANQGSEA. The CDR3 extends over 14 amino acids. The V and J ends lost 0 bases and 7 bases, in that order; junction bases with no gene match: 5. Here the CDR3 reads CSVEEVAGGAEQYF. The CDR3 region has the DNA TGCAGCGTTGAAGAAGTAGCGGGAGGGGCTGAGCAGTACTTC.

The CDR3 coding sequence is TGCGCCAGCAGCCCCACAGGGGGCGTTGGAAACACCATATATTTT. This sequence encodes CASSPTGGVGNTIYF. The V gene is TRBV10-2, the J gene TRBJ1-3; 9 bases are a match to TRBD1. This CDR3 comprises 15 residues. Germline assignment: CDR1 WSHSY and CDR2 SAAADI. J gave up 3 bases and V 6 bases, and 6 bases lay outside the gene matches.

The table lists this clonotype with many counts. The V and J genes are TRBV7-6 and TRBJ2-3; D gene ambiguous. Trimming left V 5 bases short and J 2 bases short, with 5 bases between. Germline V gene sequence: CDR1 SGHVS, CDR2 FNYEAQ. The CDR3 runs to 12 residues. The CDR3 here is CASSPNTDTQYF. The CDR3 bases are TGTGCCAGCAGCCCCAACACAGATACGCAGTATTTT.

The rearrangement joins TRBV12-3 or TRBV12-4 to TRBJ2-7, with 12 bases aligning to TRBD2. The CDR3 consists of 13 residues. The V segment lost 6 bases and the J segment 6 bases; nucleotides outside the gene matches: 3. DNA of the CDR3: TGTGCCAGCAGCATGACTAGCGGGAGCGAGCAGTACTTC. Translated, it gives CASSMTSGSEQYF.

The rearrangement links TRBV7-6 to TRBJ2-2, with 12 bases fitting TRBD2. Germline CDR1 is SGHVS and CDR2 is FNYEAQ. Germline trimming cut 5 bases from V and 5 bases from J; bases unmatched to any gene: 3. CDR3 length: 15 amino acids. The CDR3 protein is CASSIGTSGTGELFF. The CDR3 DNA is TGTGCCAGCAGCATAGGGACTAGCGGGACCGGGGAGCTGTTTTTT. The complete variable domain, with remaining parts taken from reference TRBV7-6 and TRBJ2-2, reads GAGVSQSPRYKVTKRGQDVALRCDPISGHVSLYWYRQALGQGPEFLTYFNYEAQQDKSGLPNDRFSAERPEGSISTLTIQRTEQRDSAMYRCASSIGTSGTGELFFGEGSRLTVL.

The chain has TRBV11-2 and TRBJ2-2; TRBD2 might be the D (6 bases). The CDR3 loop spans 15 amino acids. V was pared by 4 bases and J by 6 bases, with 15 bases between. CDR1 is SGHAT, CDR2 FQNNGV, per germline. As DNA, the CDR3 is TGTGCCAGCAGCTATCTAGCGTGGACCTCCGGGGAGCTGTTTTTT. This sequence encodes CASSYLAWTSGELFF.

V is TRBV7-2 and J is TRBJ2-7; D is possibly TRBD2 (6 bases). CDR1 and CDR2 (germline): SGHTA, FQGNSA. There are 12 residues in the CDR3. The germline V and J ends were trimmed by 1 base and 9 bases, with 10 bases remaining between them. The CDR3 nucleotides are TGTGCCAGCAGCTTAGGGTTTAGCGGGCAGTACTTC. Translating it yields CASSLGFSGQYF. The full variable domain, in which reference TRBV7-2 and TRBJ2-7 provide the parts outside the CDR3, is GAGVSQSPSNKVTEKGKDVELRCDPISGHTALYWYRQSLGQGLEFLIYFQGNSAPDKSGLPSDRFSAERTGGSVSTLTIQRTQQEDSAVYLCASSLGFSGQYFGPGTRLTVT.

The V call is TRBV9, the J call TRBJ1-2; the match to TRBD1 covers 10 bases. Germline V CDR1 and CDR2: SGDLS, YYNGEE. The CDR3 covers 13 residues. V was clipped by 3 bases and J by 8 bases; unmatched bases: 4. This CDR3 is CASSGQGARGYTF. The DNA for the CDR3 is TGTGCCAGCAGCGGACAGGGGGCGCGGGGCTACACCTTC.

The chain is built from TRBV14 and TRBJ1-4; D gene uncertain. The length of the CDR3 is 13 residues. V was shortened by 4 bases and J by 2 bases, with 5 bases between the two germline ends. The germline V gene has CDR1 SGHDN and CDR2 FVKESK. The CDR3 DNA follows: TGTGCCAGCAGCCGCAGGACTAATGAAAAACTGTTTTTT. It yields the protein CASSRRTNEKLFF.

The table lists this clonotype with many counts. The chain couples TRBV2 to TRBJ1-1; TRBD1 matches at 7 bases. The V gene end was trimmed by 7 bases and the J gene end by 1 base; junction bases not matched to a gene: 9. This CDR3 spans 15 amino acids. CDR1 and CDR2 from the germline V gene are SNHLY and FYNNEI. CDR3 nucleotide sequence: TGTGCCAGCATCACAAGGACAGGAGGGAACACTGAAGCTTTCTTT. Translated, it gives CASITRTGGNTEAFF. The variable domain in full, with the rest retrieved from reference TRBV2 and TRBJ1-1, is EPEVTQTPSHQVTQMGQEVILRCVPISNHLYFYWYRQILGQKVEFLVSFYNNEISEKSEIFDDQFSVERPDGSNFTLKIRSTKLEDSAMYFCASITRTGGNTEAFFGQGTRLTVV.

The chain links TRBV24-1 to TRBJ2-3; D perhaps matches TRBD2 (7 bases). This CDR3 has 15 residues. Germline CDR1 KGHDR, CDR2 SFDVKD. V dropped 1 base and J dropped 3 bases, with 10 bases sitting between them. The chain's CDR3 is CATSDFGGRTDTQYF. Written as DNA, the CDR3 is TGTGCCACCAGTGATTTCGGGGGGCGTACAGATACGCAGTATTTT.

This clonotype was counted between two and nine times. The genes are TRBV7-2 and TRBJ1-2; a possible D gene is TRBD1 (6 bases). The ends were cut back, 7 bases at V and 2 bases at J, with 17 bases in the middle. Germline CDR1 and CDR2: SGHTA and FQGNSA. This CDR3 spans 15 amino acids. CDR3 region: CASNGGGSLNYGYTF. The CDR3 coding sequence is TGTGCCAGCAATGGTGGGGGCAGCTTAAACTATGGCTACACCTTC.

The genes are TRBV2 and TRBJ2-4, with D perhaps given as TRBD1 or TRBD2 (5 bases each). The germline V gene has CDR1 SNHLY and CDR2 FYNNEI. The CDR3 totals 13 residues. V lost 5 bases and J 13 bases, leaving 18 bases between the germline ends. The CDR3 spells CASSTLAGSGQYF. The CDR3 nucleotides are TGTGCCAGCAGTACCCTAGCAGGGAGCGGACAGTACTTC.

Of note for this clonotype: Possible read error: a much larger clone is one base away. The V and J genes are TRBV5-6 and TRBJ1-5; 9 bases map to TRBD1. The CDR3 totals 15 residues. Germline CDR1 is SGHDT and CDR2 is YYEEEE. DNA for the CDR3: TGTGCCAGCAGCTTGGGGACAGGGGTCGTTCAGTCCCAGCATTTT. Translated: CASSLGTGVVQSQHF.

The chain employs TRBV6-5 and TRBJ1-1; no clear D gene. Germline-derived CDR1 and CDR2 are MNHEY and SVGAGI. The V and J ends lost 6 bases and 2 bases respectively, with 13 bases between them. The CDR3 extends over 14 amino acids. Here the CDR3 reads CASRLSSGNTEAFF. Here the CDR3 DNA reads TGTGCCAGCAGATTGAGCTCTGGAAACACTGAAGCTTTCTTT.